Sequencing of this T cell receptor (beta chain) was carried out in a study of T cell changes during pregnancy in multiple sclerosis. Method: immunoSEQ multiplex PCR; TCRdb's copy keeps in-frame clones and lacks some. This table has about 52,000 clones, around 94% appearing once. The CDR3 has 13 residues. Between the trimmed V and J ends, which lost 0 bases and 8 bases, there was a span of 9 bases. CDR1 and CDR2 (germline): SGDLS, YYNGEE. This sequence was found in a female donor with multiple sclerosis, enrolled in a pregnancy study. J is TRBJ2-1 and V is TRBV9; D not resolved. The material sequenced was CD4+ T cells from peripheral blood mononuclear cells, taken in the third trimester of pregnancy. CDR3 amino acids: CASSVASIHEQFF. CDR3 DNA: TGTGCCAGCAGCGTAGCTAGTATCCATGAGCAGTTCTTC.